The 20 T cell receptor beta chains presented below share a single source sample, sequenced in a study of T cell responses to AZD1222 COVID-19 vaccine. Sequenced by immunoSEQ multiplex PCR; TCRdb stores in-frame clones only, minus some. The table shows under 140,000 clones, with approximately 90% occurring only once. The material sequenced was peripheral blood, taken 28 days after the second AZD1222 dose. The receptors originated from an adult who received the AZD1222 COVID-19 vaccine.

The J gene is TRBJ1-1, the V gene TRBV19, with TRBD1 identical over 8 bases. This CDR3 spans 15 amino acids. CDR1 is LNHDA and CDR2 is SQIVND in the germline V gene (reference sequence). The J segment lost 6 bases and the V segment lost 4 bases, leaving 10 bases of the junction unmatched. The DNA of the CDR3 is TGTGCCAGTAGTAGACCGACAGGGGTAAATCCTGAAGCTTTCTTT. This sequence encodes CASSRPTGVNPEAFF.

The V and J genes are TRBV28 and TRBJ2-7, with TRBD1 matching 9 bases. Germline CDR1 is MDHEN and CDR2 is SYDVKM. Trimming at V came to 3 bases and at J to 4 bases, leaving 1 base not matched to a gene. This CDR3 spans 13 amino acids. The CDR3 DNA follows: TGTGCCAGCAGTTTTGACAGGGGGTACGAGCAGTACTTC. It specifies CASSFDRGYEQYF.

This chain links TRBV19 with TRBJ1-1; 11 bases are shared with TRBD1. From germline, CDR1 is LNHDA and CDR2 SQIVND (reference sequence). The CDR3 is 15 amino acids. The V gene end was trimmed by 4 bases and the J gene end by 5 bases; junction bases not matched to a gene: 6. The CDR3 nucleotides read TGTGCCAGTAGTACCTCAGGGACAGGGGGGACTGAAGCTTTCTTT. Translated, it gives CASSTSGTGGTEAFF. Looking up the rest from reference TRBV19 and TRBJ1-1 gives the full variable domain: DGGITQSPKYLFRKEGQNVTLSCEQNLNHDAMYWYRQDPGQGLRLIYYSQIVNDFQKGDIAEGYSVSREKKESFPLTVTSAQKNPTAFYLCASSTSGTGGTEAFFGQGTRLTVV.

This chain joins TRBV18 and TRBJ2-2, with 8 bases fitting TRBD2. V lost 6 bases, J lost 0 bases, and 9 bases stayed unmatched. Looked up from germline, CDR1 is KGHSH and CDR2 is LQKENI. This CDR3 is built from 17 residues. CDR3 in amino acids: CASSLLRGATNTGELFF. The CDR3 DNA is TGTGCCAGCTCCCTGCTGCGGGGGGCAACGAACACCGGGGAGCTGTTTTTT. Variable domain in full (rest from reference TRBV18 and TRBJ2-2): NAGVMQNPRHLVRRRGQEARLRCSPMKGHSHVYWYRQLPEEGLKFMVYLQKENIIDESGMPKERFSAEFPKEGPSILRIQQVVRGDSAAYFCASSLLRGATNTGELFFGEGSRLTVL.

The chain has TRBV2 and TRBJ2-2; 8 bases are a match to TRBD2. Germline lookup yields CDR1 SNHLY and CDR2 FYNNEI. The CDR3 has 16 residues. V lost 6 bases, J lost 4 bases, and 10 bases stayed unmatched. CDR3 sequence: CASRGGTGTSTGELFF. The DNA of the CDR3 is TGTGCCAGCAGAGGGGGAACCGGGACTAGCACCGGGGAGCTGTTTTTT.

This chain's CDR3 is CASSSRVPHNEQFF. As DNA, the CDR3 is TGTGCCAGCAGTTCCAGGGTACCGCACAATGAGCAGTTCTTC. The chain uses TRBV2 and TRBJ2-1; D might be TRBD1 (5 bases). V was pared by 5 bases and J by 5 bases, with 13 bases between. This CDR3 comprises 14 residues. Germline assignment: CDR1 SNHLY and CDR2 FYNNEI.

The chain has TRBV5-1 and TRBJ1-5; 10 bases map to TRBD1. The CDR3 sequence is 14 residues long. J gave up 5 bases and V 3 bases, and 2 bases lay outside the gene matches. The germline gives CDR1 SGHRS, CDR2 YFSETQ. CDR3 DNA sequence: TGCGCCAGCAGCTCCGGACAGGGGGATCAGCCCCAGCATTTT. It specifies CASSSGQGDQPQHF. Filled out from reference TRBV5-1 and TRBJ1-5, the complete variable domain reads KAGVTQTPRYLIKTRGQQVTLSCSPISGHRSVSWYQQTPGQGLQFLFEYFSETQRNKGNFPGRFSGRQFSNSRSEMNVSTLELGDSALYLCASSSGQGDQPQHFGDGTRLSIL.

The CDR3 nucleotides are TGTGCCAGTAGTATGCGGACAGGGGTTGTTTTAGATACGCAGTATTTT. Translated, it gives CASSMRTGVVLDTQYF. The chain links TRBV19 to TRBJ2-3; TRBD1 matches 9 bases. Unmatched junction bases numbered 9, after V lost 3 bases and J lost 5 bases. This CDR3 comprises 16 residues. CDR1 LNHDA and CDR2 SQIVND come from the germline V gene (reference sequence).

V and J are TRBV5-4 and TRBJ2-5; D is uncertain. CDR3 length: 11 amino acids. The V end lost 4 bases, the J end lost 1 base, and 2 bases lay between the germline ends. Germline CDR1 reads SGHNT; CDR2 reads YYREEE (reference sequence). CDR3 nucleotide sequence: TGTGCCAGCAGCCTCCAAGAGACCCAGTACTTC. As protein: CASSLQETQYF.

V and J are TRBV7-8 and TRBJ1-4; maybe TRBD1 (6 bases). This CDR3 contains 15 residues. Trimming pared 2 bases from V and 4 bases from J, leaving 11 bases between. Germline values: CDR1 SGHVS, CDR2 FQNEAQ. CDR3 sequence reads: CASSLTQGINEKLFF. The DNA of the CDR3 is TGTGCCAGCAGCTTAACACAGGGCATTAATGAAAAACTGTTTTTT.

This clone has just a few counts. The CDR3 here is CAERGRGRGELFF. The DNA of the CDR3 is TGTGCCGAGCGTGGGAGAGGACGCGGGGAGCTGTTTTTT. This sequence joins TRBV6-4 and TRBJ2-2, with TRBD2 as a possible D gene (5 bases). V was clipped by 11 bases and J by 7 bases, with 17 bases between them. In germline, CDR1 is MRHNA, CDR2 SNTAGT. The CDR3 runs to 13 residues.

This sequence joins TRBV5-1 and TRBJ1-1, with unresolved D. CDR1 is SGHRS, CDR2 YFSETQ, per germline. The V gene lost 4 bases and the J gene lost 3 bases, with 13 bases spanning the gap. CDR3 length: 14 amino acids. The CDR3 spells CASSGRVRDTEAFF. In nucleotides, the CDR3 is TGCGCCAGCAGCGGGCGCGTTAGGGACACTGAAGCTTTCTTT.

This chain links TRBV10-3 with TRBJ2-3; D might be TRBD1 (6 bases). The length of the CDR3 is 15 residues. CDR1 is ENHRY and CDR2 is SYGVKD in the germline V gene. The V end lost 4 bases, the J end lost 0 bases, and 11 bases lay between the germline ends. CDR3 sequence reads: CAISVQRGSTDTQYF. Written as DNA, the CDR3 is TGTGCCATCAGTGTCCAGAGGGGGAGCACAGATACGCAGTATTTT.

The chain links TRBV27 to TRBJ1-1; no definite D call. Germline V lookup: CDR1 MNHEY, CDR2 SMNVEV (reference sequence). This CDR3 is built from 16 residues. V lost 2 bases to trimming and J lost 4 bases, with 17 bases between them. For the CDR3, the DNA is TGTGCCAGCAGTTTAGGTGTTAGGCAGCGCGGCACTGAAGCTTTCTTT. Amino acid sequence: CASSLGVRQRGTEAFF.

This clone was observed a handful of times. The CDR3 sequence: CASRGTGSDTQYF. The CDR3 DNA reads as TGTGCCAGCAGGGGGACAGGGTCAGATACGCAGTATTTT. V and J are TRBV11-3 and TRBJ2-3; 9 nucleotides match TRBD1. The CDR3 sequence is 13 residues long. Germline V gene data show CDR1 as SGHNT and CDR2 as YENEEA. V lost 6 bases to trimming and J lost 4 bases; unmatched junction nucleotides: 2.

The chain links TRBV27 to TRBJ2-3, with no clear D. This CDR3 is built from 12 residues. Trimming pared 6 bases from V and 4 bases from J, leaving 8 bases between. Germline CDR1 MNHEY, CDR2 SMNVEV (reference sequence). The CDR3 here is CASRGYADTQYF. CDR3 nucleotides: TGTGCCAGCAGAGGGTACGCAGATACGCAGTATTTT.

This chain connects TRBV7-9 to TRBJ2-7; no clear D. Germline V lookup: CDR1 SEHNR, CDR2 FQNEAQ (reference sequence). The germline V and J ends were trimmed by 7 bases and 2 bases, with 15 bases remaining between them. This CDR3 comprises 14 residues. CDR3 sequence (DNA): TGTGCCAGCACCCCCCTCCGAGGCACCTACGAGCAGTACTTC. Protein product: CASTPLRGTYEQYF.

The genes are TRBV7-2 and TRBJ2-5; a possible D gene is TRBD2 (6 bases). The CDR3 consists of 13 residues. The V end was cut by 5 bases, the J end by 4 bases, with 11 bases between. Germline-derived CDR1 and CDR2 are SGHTA and FQGNSA. The CDR3 sequence: CASSMTRTETQYF. DNA of the CDR3: TGTGCCAGCAGCATGACTAGAACAGAGACCCAGTACTTC.

The V call is TRBV9, the J call TRBJ1-6; maybe TRBD1 (5 bases). This CDR3 comprises 14 residues. Trimming removed 0 bases from V and 10 bases from J, with 11 bases in between. Looked up from germline, CDR1 is SGDLS and CDR2 is YYNGEE. The CDR3 DNA follows: TGTGCCAGCAGCGTAGGAGGGGCCGGATCACCCCTCCACTTT. Residues: CASSVGGAGSPLHF.

This clone was detected only once. V is TRBV14 and J is TRBJ2-7; possibly TRBD1 for D (5 bases). V lost 4 bases and J 5 bases, leaving 33 bases between the germline ends. CDR1 is SGHDN, CDR2 FVKESK, per germline. CDR3 length equals 20 residues. CDR3 region: CASSPILNPATDLFPHEQYF. In DNA, the CDR3 is TGTGCCAGCAGCCCCATATTAAATCCAGCGACAGACCTCTTTCCCCACGAGCAGTACTTC.